This T cell receptor beta chain was profiled in a study of blood T cell repertoires in COVID-19. On the study more broadly: T cells, B-cell-depleted T cells, or PBMCs supplied cDNA or gDNA.

J was trimmed by 3 bases and V by 4 bases; bases with no gene match: 6. CDR1 and CDR2 from the germline V gene are LGHNA and YSLEER. This CDR3 contains 15 residues. Original processing methods: Estimated nucleated cell counts came from reference gene primer amplification. Data came from immunoSEQ multiplex PCR; TCRdb stores just in-frame clones and leaves some out. V, J and clone size are taken as reported in that table, and D and trimming were inferred from the DNA itself. This sample yields a few hundred thousand clones, of which 84% are seen a single time; approximately 9% belongs to the top ten. The TCR comes from a human donor in a cohort sampled during active COVID-19. The rearrangement links TRBV4-3 to TRBJ2-7; TRBD2 agrees at 10 bases. Material for sequencing was peripheral blood. CDR3 loop: CASSLGAGGIYEQYF. The CDR3 region has the DNA TGCGCCAGCAGCCTAGGAGCGGGGGGGATCTACGAGCAGTACTTC.